The present T cell receptor (beta chain) was sequenced within a study of T-cell reconstitution after alpha-beta-depleted transplantation in children. Using unique molecular identifiers, the investigators prepared the TCRbeta library. Using its own MiXCR run on the PCR reads, TCRdb lists one record per CDR3 protein. The sample shows 350,000 to 450,000 distinct CDR3 sequences, 13% of them seen only once. This clonotype was found many times. Germline CDR1 and CDR2: SQVTM and ANQGSEA. The trim removed 2 bases at V and 4 bases at J, leaving 11 bases unmatched. This CDR3 has 17 amino acids. V and J are TRBV29-1 and TRBJ2-5; 12 nucleotides match TRBD2. The TCR comes from a human donor who donated a stem cell graft to a child with Fanconi anemia. The sample was PBMCs, taken from the stem cell graft. In nucleotides, the CDR3 is TGCAGCGTTGAAAGGTGGCTAGCGGGGGGGTCCGTAGAGACCCAGTACTTC. This translates into CSVERWLAGGSVETQYF.